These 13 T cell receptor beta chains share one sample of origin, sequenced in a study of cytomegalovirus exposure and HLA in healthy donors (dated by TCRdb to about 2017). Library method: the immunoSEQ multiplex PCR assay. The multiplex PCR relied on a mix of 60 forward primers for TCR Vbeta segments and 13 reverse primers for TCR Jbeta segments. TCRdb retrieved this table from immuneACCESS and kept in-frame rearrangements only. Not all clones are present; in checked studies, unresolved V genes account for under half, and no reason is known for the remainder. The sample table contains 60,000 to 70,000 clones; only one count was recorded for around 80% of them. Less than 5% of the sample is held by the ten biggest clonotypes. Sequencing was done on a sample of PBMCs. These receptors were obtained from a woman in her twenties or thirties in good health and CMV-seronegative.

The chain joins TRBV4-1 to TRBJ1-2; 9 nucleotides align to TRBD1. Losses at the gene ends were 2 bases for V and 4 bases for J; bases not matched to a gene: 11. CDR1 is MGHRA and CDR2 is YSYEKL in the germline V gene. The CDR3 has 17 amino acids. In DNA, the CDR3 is TGCGCCAGCAGCCAACTTGCCGGGACAGGGTCTTCCTATGGCTACACCTTC. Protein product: CASSQLAGTGSSYGYTF.

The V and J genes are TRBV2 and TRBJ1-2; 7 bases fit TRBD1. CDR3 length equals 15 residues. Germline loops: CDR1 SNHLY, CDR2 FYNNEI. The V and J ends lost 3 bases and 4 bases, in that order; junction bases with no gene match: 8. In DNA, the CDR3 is TGTGCCAGCAGTGATCGTTGGGACAGCTCCTATGGCTACACCTTC. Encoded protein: CASSDRWDSSYGYTF.

DNA for the CDR3: TGTGCCTGGAGTGTACAGCCCGGTCCCACAGATACGCAGTATTTT. Protein: CAWSVQPGPTDTQYF. This rearrangement joins TRBV30 to TRBJ2-3; D not certain. Germline CDR1 is GTSNPN and CDR2 is SVGIG (reference sequence). The CDR3 has 15 residues. Between the trimmed V and J ends, which lost 0 bases and 2 bases, there was a span of 12 bases.

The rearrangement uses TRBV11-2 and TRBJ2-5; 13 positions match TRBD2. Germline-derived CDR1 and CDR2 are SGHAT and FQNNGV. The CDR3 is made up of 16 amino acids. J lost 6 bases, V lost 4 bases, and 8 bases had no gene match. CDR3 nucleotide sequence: TGTGCCAGCAGCTGGGGGAGGACTAGCGGGAGTAAGACCCAGTACTTC. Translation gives CASSWGRTSGSKTQYF.

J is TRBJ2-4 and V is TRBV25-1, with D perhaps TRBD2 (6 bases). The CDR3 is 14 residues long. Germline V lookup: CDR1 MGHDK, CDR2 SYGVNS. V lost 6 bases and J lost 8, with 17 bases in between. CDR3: CASSETGVGDIQYF. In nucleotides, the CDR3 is TGTGCCAGCAGCGAGACGGGGGTTGGCGACATTCAGTACTTC.

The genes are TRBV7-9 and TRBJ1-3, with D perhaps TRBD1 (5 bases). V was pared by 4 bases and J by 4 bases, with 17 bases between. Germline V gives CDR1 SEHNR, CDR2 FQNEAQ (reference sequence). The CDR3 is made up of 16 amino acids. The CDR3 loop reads CASSSAGYRVGNTIYF. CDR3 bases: TGTGCCAGCAGCTCCGCAGGGTACCGAGTGGGAAACACCATATATTTT.

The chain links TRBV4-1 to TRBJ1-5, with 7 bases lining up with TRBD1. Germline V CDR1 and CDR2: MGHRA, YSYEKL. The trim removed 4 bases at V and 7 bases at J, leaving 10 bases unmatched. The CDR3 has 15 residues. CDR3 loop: CASSLTDRVEQPQHF. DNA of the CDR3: TGCGCCAGCAGCCTAACCGACAGGGTAGAACAGCCCCAGCATTTT.

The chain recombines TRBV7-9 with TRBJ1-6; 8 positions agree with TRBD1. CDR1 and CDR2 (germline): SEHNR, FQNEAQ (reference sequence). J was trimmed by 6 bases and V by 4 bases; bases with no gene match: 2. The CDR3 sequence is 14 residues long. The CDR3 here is CASSWTGSNSPLHF. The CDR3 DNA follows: TGTGCCAGCAGCTGGACAGGGTCTAATTCACCCCTCCACTTT.

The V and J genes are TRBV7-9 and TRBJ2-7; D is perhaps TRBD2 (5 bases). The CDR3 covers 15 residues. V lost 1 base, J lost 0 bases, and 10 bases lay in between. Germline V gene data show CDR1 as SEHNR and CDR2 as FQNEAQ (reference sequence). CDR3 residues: CASSLGSTSSYEQYF. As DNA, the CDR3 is TGTGCCAGCAGCTTAGGGAGCACTAGCTCCTACGAGCAGTACTTC.

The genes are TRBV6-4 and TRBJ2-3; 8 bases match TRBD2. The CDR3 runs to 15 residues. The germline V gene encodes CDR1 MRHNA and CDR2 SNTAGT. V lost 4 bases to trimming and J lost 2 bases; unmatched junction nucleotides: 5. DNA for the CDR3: TGTGCCAGCAGTGGTACTAGCGGAAACACAGATACGCAGTATTTT. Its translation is CASSGTSGNTDTQYF.

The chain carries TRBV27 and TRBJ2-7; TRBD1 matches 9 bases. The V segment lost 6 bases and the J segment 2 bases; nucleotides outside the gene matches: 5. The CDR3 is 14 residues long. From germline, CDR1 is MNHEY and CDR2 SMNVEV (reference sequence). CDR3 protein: CASRARDRAYEQYF. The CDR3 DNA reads TGTGCCAGCAGGGCCCGGGACAGGGCCTACGAGCAGTACTTC.

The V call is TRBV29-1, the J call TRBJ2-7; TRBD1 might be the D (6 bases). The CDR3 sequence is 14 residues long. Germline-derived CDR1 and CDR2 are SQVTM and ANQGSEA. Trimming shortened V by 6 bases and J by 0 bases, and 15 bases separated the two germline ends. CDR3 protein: CSVADSQYSYEQYF. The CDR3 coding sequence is TGCAGCGTCGCGGACAGCCAGTACTCCTACGAGCAGTACTTC.

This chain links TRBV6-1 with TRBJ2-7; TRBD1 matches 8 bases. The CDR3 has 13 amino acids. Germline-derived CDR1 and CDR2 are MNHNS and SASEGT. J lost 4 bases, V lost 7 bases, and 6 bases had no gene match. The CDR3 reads CASTPGQDYEQYF. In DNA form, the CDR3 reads TGTGCCAGCACACCGGGACAGGATTACGAGCAGTACTTC.